This entry is about one T cell receptor (beta chain). This specimen comes from a study of blood T cell repertoires in COVID-19. Study-wide background: COVID-19 samples collected from the United States, Italy and Spain covered acute and convalescent phases. PBMCs, B-cell-depleted T cells, or T cells provided the cDNA or gDNA that made up the material.

Original analysis: Reference gene primer amplification yielded estimated nucleated cell counts. Measured with immunoSEQ multiplex PCR; TCRdb has only the in-frame clones, and not every one. V, J and clone size were drawn from that table, and D and trimming were deduced from the DNA. The table includes about 200,000 clones, around 83% detected once. Sample: peripheral blood. The receptor's source is a woman in her forties or fifties with acute or convalescent COVID-19.

CDR3 loop: CASSLRQGTEAFF. For the CDR3, the DNA is TGTGCCAGCAGCCTAAGACAGGGTACTGAAGCTTTCTTT. This sequence joins TRBV7-2 and TRBJ1-1, with 7 bases identical to TRBD1. J lost 5 bases, V lost 5 bases, and 5 bases had no gene match. The CDR3 is made up of 13 amino acids. Germline assignment: CDR1 SGHTA and CDR2 FQGNSA.